The next 14 T cell receptor beta chains were all read from a single sample in a study of blood T cell repertoires in COVID-19. Clones were read by immunoSEQ multiplex PCR, and TCRdb kept only the in-frame ones, dropping some. The sample holds about 280,000 clones, roughly 89% seen once. Sequencing input: PBMCs or T cells enriched from blood (not recorded which). The receptors derive from a woman aged 40 to 50 who had recovered from COVID-19.

This clone was seen a single time. The rearrangement uses TRBV5-6 and TRBJ2-1; 10 nucleotides line up with TRBD2. The germline CDR1 and CDR2 sequences are SGHDT and YYEEEE. The junction had 9 bases not matched to a gene; V was cut back by 1 base and J by 11 bases. The CDR3 is made up of 15 amino acids. The CDR3, as DNA: TGTGCCAGCAGCTTGACCGGGACTAGCGCCTCTAAGCAGTTCTTC. It translates to CASSLTGTSASKQFF.

The rearrangement joins TRBV18 to TRBJ2-1, with D tentatively TRBD1 (5 bases). The V gene's germline CDR1 is KGHSH and CDR2 LQKENI. The CDR3 has 16 residues. Trimming removed 5 bases from V and 2 bases from J, with 16 bases in between. CDR3 in DNA: TGTGCCAGCTCAACTACAATAGTAGGGGCCTACAATGAGCAGTTCTTC. It yields the protein CASSTTIVGAYNEQFF.

This clone has just one count. The chain carries TRBV3-1 (or the pseudogene TRBV3-2) and TRBJ2-5; TRBD1 matches at 7 bases. V lost 0 bases, J lost 2 bases, and 12 bases stayed unmatched. Germline V gene data show CDR1 as LGHDT and CDR2 as YNNKEL (reference sequence). The CDR3 has 18 residues. The CDR3 region has the DNA TGTGCCAGCAGCCAAGATCCACAGGGGAACGGCCCTCAAGAGACCCAGTACTTC. Its protein is CASSQDPQGNGPQETQYF.

This clone was recorded only once. The genes are TRBV3-1 (or the pseudogene TRBV3-2) and TRBJ2-3; 8 bases agree with TRBD2. CDR1 and CDR2 (germline): LGHDT, YNNKEL (reference sequence). The CDR3 totals 20 residues. The trim removed 4 bases at V and 0 bases at J, leaving 18 bases unmatched. The CDR3 loop reads CASSPGWRRSGGLSTDTQYF. In DNA, the CDR3 is TGTGCCAGCAGCCCAGGGTGGAGGAGATCGGGAGGGCTCAGCACAGATACGCAGTATTTT.

V is TRBV9 and J is TRBJ2-2; 7 nucleotides align to TRBD1. CDR1 and CDR2 from the germline V gene are SGDLS and YYNGEE. The CDR3 spans 15 residues. V shed 4 bases, J shed 2 bases, and the junction held 5 bases outside the gene matches. CDR3 coding DNA: TGTGCCAGCAGCTGGACAGGAGAAAACACCGGGGAGCTGTTTTTT. Translation: CASSWTGENTGELFF.

This rearrangement joins TRBV6-5 to TRBJ2-7, with a possible D match to TRBD2 (6 bases). Germline V gene sequence: CDR1 MNHEY, CDR2 SVGAGI. Between the trimmed V and J ends, which lost 7 bases and 2 bases, there was a span of 18 bases. The CDR3 spans 15 residues. Here the CDR3 reads CASNPRQPSAYEQYF. CDR3 in DNA: TGTGCCAGCAACCCCAGACAGCCTAGCGCCTACGAGCAGTACTTC.

This clone was counted many times. The J gene is TRBJ1-4, the V gene TRBV6-6, with 8 bases lining up with TRBD1. CDR3 length: 14 residues. J gave up 7 bases and V 0 bases, and 1 base lay outside the gene matches. Looked up from germline, CDR1 is MNHNY and CDR2 is SVGAGI (reference sequence). CDR3 in amino acids: CASSYSDRVEKLFF. The CDR3 DNA reads as TGTGCCAGCAGTTACTCGGACAGGGTTGAAAAACTGTTTTTT.

This clone has a single count. V usage is TRBV10-1 and J usage is TRBJ2-2; 11 positions agree with TRBD2. Germline V gene lookup returns CDR1 WNHNN and CDR2 SYGVQD (reference sequence). V dropped 8 bases and J dropped 3; count of bases not matched to a gene: 5. There are 15 residues in the CDR3. In nucleotides, the CDR3 is TGCGCCAGCTCTGGGACTAGCGGATACACCGGGGAGCTGTTTTTT. Its protein is CASSGTSGYTGELFF.

This chain connects TRBV24-1 to TRBJ2-1, with 7 positions matching TRBD2. Germline V CDR1 and CDR2: KGHDR, SFDVKD. The CDR3 is 13 residues long. J was trimmed by 6 bases and V by 9 bases; bases with no gene match: 7. The chain's CDR3 is CATVLSGINEQFF. The DNA of the CDR3 is TGTGCCACCGTTCTAAGCGGGATCAATGAGCAGTTCTTC.

The gene calls are TRBV28 and TRBJ1-5; 7 positions agree with TRBD1. Germline-derived CDR1 and CDR2 are MDHEN and SYDVKM. This CDR3 has 15 residues. The trim removed 7 bases at V and 3 bases at J, leaving 9 bases unmatched. The CDR3 DNA reads TGTGCCAGCACGCAAGCCGGGACAGACAATCAGCCCCAGCATTTT. Encoded protein: CASTQAGTDNQPQHF.

The V call is TRBV7-2, the J call TRBJ1-5; D uncertain. The CDR3 is 15 amino acids. CDR1 is SGHTA, CDR2 FQGNSA, per germline. V lost 4 bases, J lost 0 bases, and 10 bases lay in between. The CDR3 region has the DNA TGTGCCAGCAGCTCTAGTAAGGATAGCAATCAGCCCCAGCATTTT. Encoded protein: CASSSSKDSNQPQHF.

This clone was counted many times. CDR3 loop: CASSPLITEAFF. The CDR3 region has the DNA TGTGCCAGCAGCCCTTTAATTACTGAAGCTTTCTTT. The rearrangement uses TRBV28 and TRBJ1-1; D call uncertain. V shed 6 bases and J shed 5 bases, with 10 bases lying between them. The germline V gene encodes CDR1 MDHEN and CDR2 SYDVKM. This CDR3 is built from 12 residues.

This clone appeared a few times. The chain employs TRBV19 and TRBJ2-7, with D tentatively TRBD1 (6 bases). Germline V gene sequence: CDR1 LNHDA, CDR2 SQIVND (reference sequence). This CDR3 comprises 13 residues. Trimming cost V 6 bases and J 1 base, with 10 bases left between them. The CDR3 here is CASSRTVSYEQYF. As DNA, the CDR3 is TGTGCCAGTAGCCGGACAGTTTCCTACGAGCAGTACTTC. Using reference TRBV19 and TRBJ2-7 for the parts outside the CDR3, the full variable domain is DGGITQSPKYLFRKEGQNVTLSCEQNLNHDAMYWYRQDPGQGLRLIYYSQIVNDFQKGDIAEGYSVSREKKESFPLTVTSAQKNPTAFYLCASSRTVSYEQYFGPGTRLTVT.

This clone was detected only a few times. This sequence joins TRBV27 and TRBJ1-3; the D gene is possibly TRBD1 (6 bases). From germline, CDR1 is MNHEY and CDR2 SMNVEV (reference sequence). The CDR3 runs 17 residues. Between the trimmed V and J ends, which lost 8 bases and 3 bases, there was a span of 23 bases. The CDR3, as DNA: TGTGCCAGCGCTAGGACAGCCGAATCTGTAGGTGGAAACACCATATATTTT. It yields the protein CASARTAESVGGNTIYF.